This TCR beta chain was captured by sequencing in a study of T cell repertoires in cytomegalovirus infection. About the study: The authors relied on CMV epitopes, both recently identified HLA-C-restricted and well-studied HLA-B-restricted. Signatures in public TCR beta sequences pointed to both CMV infection and matching HLA type. The study's findings and limits: Predominance within the ex vivo response was attributable to HLA-C-restricted CMV-specific TCR beta clonotypes.

The germline V gene has CDR1 GTSNPN and CDR2 SVGIG (reference sequence). This CDR3 contains 15 residues. V was clipped by 1 base and J by 0 bases, with 10 bases between them. Notes on this clonotype: Its antigen is not known.

TCRdb re-derived calls from the reads in MiXCR, one entry per CDR3 protein. The sample lists around 69,000 distinct CDR3 sequences, less than 30% occurring once. Here the sequenced sample was CD8+ T cells from cultured PBMCs, taken from culture after CMV antigen stimulation. The source of this sequence is a human donor in good health (CMV status not recorded). Some clones in this sample may be carry-over from other donors' samples. The J gene is TRBJ2-4, the V gene TRBV30, with D perhaps TRBD1 (5 bases). The CDR3 region is CAWSETELAKNIQYF. CDR3 nucleotides: TGTGCCTGGAGTGAGACAGAACTAGCCAAAAACATTCAGTACTTC. The full variable domain, in which reference TRBV30 and TRBJ2-4 provide the parts outside the CDR3, is SQTIHQWPATLVQPVGSPLSLECTVEGTSNPNLYWYRQAAGRGLQLLFYSVGIGQISSEVPQNLSASRPQDRQFILSSKKLLLSDSGFYLCAWSETELAKNIQYFGAGTRLSVL.